This is a list of T cell receptor beta chains from one sample in a study of type 1 regulatory T cells. TCRdb reanalysed the reads using MiXCR and keeps one entry per CDR3 protein. The sample holds about 71,000 distinct CDR3 sequences, less than 25% seen once. Their recognized antigens are unknown. Sequences were obtained from cultured type 1 regulatory T (Tr1) cells, either the whole culture or a sorted fraction (not recorded which). The receptors stem from a human donor in good health. Both conserved end residues are part of each CDR3. The order of the fields is V gene, clone size, J gene, D gene, CDR3 protein, CDR3 DNA. D genes are given only for firm matches. The size of a clone is reported for some rows only, either as once, few or many, or as a class for expanded clones.

>TRBV7-9|NA|TRBJ2-1|NA
CASSSFGEQFF
TGTGCCAGCAGCTCTTTTGGTGAGCAGTTCTTC
>TRBV28|few|TRBJ1-2|NA
CASSLERAEGYTF
TGTGCCAGCAGCCTTGAGCGGGCTGAGGGCTACACCTTC
>TRBV3-1|few|TRBJ1-1|TRBD1
CASSPGQGSTEAFF
TGTGCCAGCAGCCCAGGACAGGGTTCCACTGAAGCTTTCTTT
>TRBV20-1|many|TRBJ2-7|NA
CSPGTGYEQYF
TGCAGCCCCGGGACCGGCTACGAGCAGTACTTC
>TRBV11-2|few|TRBJ2-3|NA
CASSAAPSRQYF
TGTGCCAGCAGTGCCGCTCCTAGCCGGCAGTATTTT
>TRBV20-1|few|TRBJ2-1|TRBD2
CSASVLAGQGEQFF
TGCAGTGCTAGCGTACTAGCGGGTCAGGGTGAGCAGTTCTTC
>TRBV20-1|NA|TRBJ2-1|NA
CSTLAPQANSYNEQFF
TGCAGTACGCTAGCCCCTCAGGCCAACTCCTACAATGAGCAGTTCTTC
>TRBV29-1|few|TRBJ2-1|NA
CSVEGAGSEQFF
TGCAGCGTTGAAGGGGCCGGGTCCGAGCAGTTCTTC
>TRBV20-1|NA|TRBJ2-4|TRBD2
CSAAENKAGVRIQYF
TGCAGTGCTGCCGAAAATAAAGCGGGAGTACGGATTCAGTACTTC
>TRBV5-1|NA|TRBJ2-1|TRBD2
CASSLGLAGFDRNEQFF
TGCGCCAGCAGCTTGGGACTAGCGGGATTTGACCGCAATGAGCAGTTCTTC
>TRBV6-6|NA|TRBJ2-1|NA
CASRVTRGSEQFF
TGTGCCAGCAGAGTAACTCGGGGGAGTGAGCAGTTCTTC
>TRBV5-1|NA|TRBJ2-7|NA
CASSLDRVHEQYF
TGCGCCAGCAGCTTGGATCGGGTCCACGAGCAGTACTTC
>TRBV20-1|NA|TRBJ2-7|TRBD1
CSARAGGAMGEQYF
TGCAGTGCTAGAGCAGGGGGAGCTATGGGGGAGCAGTACTTC
>TRBV20-1|few|TRBJ2-7|NA
CSAAGTYEQYF
TGCAGTGCTGCTGGGACCTACGAGCAGTACTTC
>TRBV27|few|TRBJ1-1|NA
CASSLIDAASEAFF
TGTGCCAGCAGTCTTATCGACGCGGCGTCTGAAGCTTTCTTT
>TRBV9|NA|TRBJ1-1|NA
CASSPRGLSTEAFF
TGTGCCAGCAGCCCCAGGGGTTTGAGCACTGAAGCTTTCTTT
>TRBV7-9|NA|TRBJ2-1|NA
CASSLQGPYNEQFF
TGTGCCAGCAGCTTACAGGGACCCTACAATGAGCAGTTCTTC
>TRBV7-8|few|TRBJ2-1|NA
CASSSAPGMSSQFF
TGTGCCAGCAGCTCCGCACCGGGGATGAGCAGTCAGTTCTTC
>TRBV7-2|NA|TRBJ2-1|NA
CASRTAALDEQFF
TGTGCCAGCAGGACCGCAGCTCTCGATGAGCAGTTCTTC
>TRBV5-1|few|TRBJ2-5|NA
CASSFRGEETQYF
TGCGCCAGCAGCTTCAGGGGGGAAGAGACCCAGTACTTC
>TRBV12-3/TRBV12-4|NA|TRBJ1-6|TRBD1
CASSTYRGNSPLHF
TGTGCCAGCAGCACCTACAGGGGTAATTCACCCCTCCACTTT
>TRBV7-8|NA|TRBJ2-1|NA
CASSPSGAGPYNEQFF
TGTGCCAGCAGCCCGTCAGGGGCAGGCCCCTACAATGAGCAGTTCTTC
>TRBV20-1|few|TRBJ2-1|NA
CSTDSGDEQFF
TGCAGTACGGATTCGGGAGATGAGCAGTTCTTC
>TRBV20-1|NA|TRBJ2-1|NA
CSARFAGSYNEQFF
TGCAGTGCTCGATTTGCGGGATCCTACAATGAGCAGTTCTTC
>TRBV5-1|many|TRBJ2-5|TRBD2
CASSLTLAERVETQYF
TGCGCCAGCAGCTTGACACTAGCGGAGAGGGTGGAGACCCAGTACTTC
>TRBV3-1|NA|TRBJ2-1|TRBD1
CASSQMDRGRGDEQFF
TGTGCCAGCAGCCAAATGGACAGGGGGCGCGGGGATGAGCAGTTCTTC
>TRBV5-1|NA|TRBJ2-3|TRBD2
CASSGTRGVTDTQYF
TGCGCCAGCAGCGGGACTAGGGGGGTCACAGATACGCAGTATTTT
>TRBV10-3|NA|TRBJ2-7|NA
CAISGLWGRTYEQYF
TGTGCCATCAGTGGGCTGTGGGGGAGGACCTACGAGCAGTACTTC
>TRBV5-1|NA|TRBJ1-4|TRBD1
CASSLGQGPLDEKLFF
TGCGCCAGCAGCTTAGGACAGGGCCCCTTGGACGAAAAACTGTTTTTT
>TRBV29-1|few|TRBJ1-1|NA
CSVGHGRMEDTEAFF
TGCAGCGTTGGGCACGGGAGGATGGAGGACACTGAAGCTTTCTTT
>TRBV20-1|few|TRBJ2-7|TRBD2
CSARDQRGIDYEQYF
TGCAGTGCTAGAGATCAGCGGGGTATCGACTACGAGCAGTACTTC
>TRBV20-1|NA|TRBJ2-3|NA
CSATQITSTDTQYF
TGCAGTGCTACACAAATTACCAGCACAGATACGCAGTATTTT
>TRBV30|many|TRBJ1-5|NA
CAWSVASVNQPQHF
TGTGCCTGGAGTGTCGCCAGTGTCAATCAGCCCCAGCATTTT
>TRBV7-2|few|TRBJ1-2|NA
CASSWDLGLYGYTF
TGTGCCAGCAGCTGGGATCTCGGGCTCTATGGCTACACCTTC
>TRBV12-3/TRBV12-4|NA|TRBJ1-1|NA
CASSLVGGSVGTEAFF
TGTGCCAGCAGTTTAGTTGGGGGCTCAGTGGGGACTGAAGCTTTCTTT
>TRBV7-2|NA|TRBJ2-3|NA
CASSPPGLADTQYF
TGTGCCAGCAGCCCCCCAGGCCTAGCAGATACGCAGTATTTT
>TRBV19|few|TRBJ2-3|TRBD1
CASQNRGLGTDTQYF
TGTGCCAGCCAGAACAGGGGGCTAGGCACAGATACGCAGTATTTT
>TRBV11-3|NA|TRBJ2-2|TRBD1
CASSGTGAGELFF
TGTGCCAGCAGCGGGACAGGGGCCGGGGAGCTGTTTTTT
>TRBV2|NA|TRBJ2-2|NA
CASSGQRPLNTGELFF
TGTGCCAGCAGTGGGCAGAGACCCCTCAACACCGGGGAGCTGTTTTTT
>TRBV3-1|NA|TRBJ2-1|TRBD1
CASSQVLDRSAEQFF
TGTGCCAGCAGCCAAGTTCTGGACAGGTCGGCTGAGCAGTTCTTC
>TRBV3-1|NA|TRBJ2-2|TRBD2
CASSKREVNTGELFF
TGTGCCAGCAGCAAACGGGAGGTGAACACCGGGGAGCTGTTTTTT
>TRBV4-2|NA|TRBJ1-5|TRBD1
CASSRGQGGDQPQHF
TGTGCCAGCAGCCGAGGACAGGGTGGGGATCAGCCCCAGCATTTT
>TRBV28|NA|TRBJ1-5|NA
CASSYSGRPIGNQPQHF
TGTGCCAGCAGTTACAGTGGGCGGCCTATTGGCAATCAGCCCCAGCATTTT
>TRBV5-1|NA|TRBJ2-7|NA
CASSLVAVASSYEQYF
TGCGCCAGCAGCTTGGTAGCTGTGGCGAGTTCCTACGAGCAGTACTTC
>TRBV20-1|NA|TRBJ2-7|NA
CSARSEVWSYEQYF
TGCAGTGCTCGGTCGGAGGTCTGGAGCTACGAGCAGTACTTC
>TRBV29-1|many|TRBJ2-5|NA
CSFPLGSGGTQYF
TGCAGCTTTCCTTTAGGGTCTGGCGGGACCCAGTACTTC
>TRBV7-9|few|TRBJ2-1|TRBD1
CASSPGTGVFREQFF
TGTGCCAGCAGCCCAGGGACAGGGGTCTTTCGGGAGCAGTTCTTC
>TRBV7-2|few|TRBJ2-7|TRBD2
CASSLSSSGSWSEQYF
TGTGCCAGCAGCTTATCGTCTAGCGGGAGTTGGAGCGAGCAGTACTTC
>TRBV6-2/TRBV6-3|medium-sized|TRBJ1-5|NA
CASSYTGNQPQHF
TGTGCCAGCAGTTACACAGGGAATCAGCCCCAGCATTTT
>TRBV4-2|few|TRBJ1-4|NA
CASSQASPRGAGEKLFF
TGTGCCAGCAGCCAAGCTTCTCCACGGGGGGCAGGTGAAAAACTGTTTTTT
>TRBV29-1|NA|TRBJ2-1|TRBD2
CSAPAGGPGNEQFF
TGCAGCGCCCCCGCGGGAGGGCCGGGAAATGAGCAGTTCTTC
>TRBV4-3|few|TRBJ1-2|TRBD1
CASSQRGQGARGYTF
TGCGCCAGCAGCCAACGTGGACAGGGGGCTCGTGGCTACACCTTC
>TRBV2|few|TRBJ2-7|NA
CASSQRLPDPGREQYF
TGTGCCAGCAGTCAGCGGTTGCCGGACCCTGGGAGGGAGCAGTACTTC
>TRBV3-1|many|TRBJ2-1|TRBD2
CASSQGAGGGNEQFF
TGTGCCAGCAGCCAAGGAGCGGGAGGTGGAAATGAGCAGTTCTTC
>TRBV28|NA|TRBJ2-2|NA
CASSLAGPTGELFF
TGTGCCAGCAGTTTAGCGGGGCCCACCGGGGAGCTGTTTTTT
>TRBV29-1|few|TRBJ2-7|NA
CSATAGIPWQGSFYEQYF
TGCAGCGCAACCGCGGGAATCCCCTGGCAGGGGAGTTTTTACGAGCAGTACTTC
>TRBV20-1|NA|TRBJ2-7|TRBD2
CSAREEGGGRGYEQYF
TGCAGTGCTAGAGAAGAAGGTGGCGGGAGGGGCTACGAGCAGTACTTC
>TRBV18|few|TRBJ1-2|NA
CASSPPGSGDGYTF
TGTGCCAGCTCACCACCTGGTTCAGGGGATGGCTACACCTTC
>TRBV12-3/TRBV12-4|NA|TRBJ1-6|NA
CASSFQGSYNSPLHF
TGTGCCAGCAGTTTCCAGGGCTCCTATAATTCACCCCTCCACTTT
>TRBV4-2|NA|TRBJ2-1|NA
CASSQDMASVNEQFF
TGTGCCAGCAGCCAAGATATGGCTAGCGTTAATGAGCAGTTCTTC